This T cell receptor (beta chain) was observed in a study of blood T cell repertoires in COVID-19. Study information: There were acute and convalescent COVID-19 samples, and they came from the United States, Italy and Spain.

Libraries were prepared by immunoSEQ multiplex PCR; TCRdb keeps only in-frame clonotypes and omits some of them. The top ten hold approximately 0.9% of the sample, which has over 450,000 clones, approximately 89% seen once. V lost 0 bases and J lost 6, with 13 bases in between. This CDR3 spans 15 amino acids. Germline V lookup: CDR1 SGHAT, CDR2 FQNNGV. The sequence derives from a man aged 18 to 30 with COVID-19, enrolled during active disease. Sequences were obtained from peripheral blood. This chain links TRBV11-2 with TRBJ2-3; no definite D call. The CDR3 loop reads CASSLELGGSDTQYF. The CDR3 DNA follows: TGTGCCAGCAGCTTAGAGCTTGGCGGCTCGGATACGCAGTATTTT.